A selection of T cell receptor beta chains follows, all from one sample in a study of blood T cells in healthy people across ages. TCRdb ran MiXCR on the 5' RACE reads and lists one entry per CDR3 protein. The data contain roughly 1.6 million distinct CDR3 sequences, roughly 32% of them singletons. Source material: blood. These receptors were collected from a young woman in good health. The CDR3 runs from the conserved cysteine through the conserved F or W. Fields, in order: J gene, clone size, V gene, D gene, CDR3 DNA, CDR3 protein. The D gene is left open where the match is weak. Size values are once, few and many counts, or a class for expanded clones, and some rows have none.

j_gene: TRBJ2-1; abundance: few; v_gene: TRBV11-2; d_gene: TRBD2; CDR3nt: TGTGCCAGCAGCTTAAATAGCGGGATTTCCCCTTACAATGAGCAGTTCTTC; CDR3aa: CASSLNSGISPYNEQFF
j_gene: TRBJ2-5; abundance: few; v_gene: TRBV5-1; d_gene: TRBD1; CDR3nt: TGCGCCAGCAGCGGGACAGGGGACCGATACGAGACCCAGTACTTC; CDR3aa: CASSGTGDRYETQYF
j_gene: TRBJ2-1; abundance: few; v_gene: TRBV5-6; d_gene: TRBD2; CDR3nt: TGTGCCAGCAGCTCGCGGGAGGCGCCCTACAATGAGCAGTTCTTC; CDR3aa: CASSSREAPYNEQFF
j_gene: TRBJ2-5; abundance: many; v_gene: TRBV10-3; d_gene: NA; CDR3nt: TGTGCCATCAAGCCGACAGCGGGCCTACAGGAGACCCAGTACTTC; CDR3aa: CAIKPTAGLQETQYF
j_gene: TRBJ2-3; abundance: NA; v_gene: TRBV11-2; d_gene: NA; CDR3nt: TGTGCCAGCAGCCCCGGGACTTCCTCCTGGACAGATACGCAGTATTTT; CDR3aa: CASSPGTSSWTDTQYF
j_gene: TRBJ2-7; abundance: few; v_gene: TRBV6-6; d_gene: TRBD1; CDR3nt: TGTGCCAGCAGAAGAACAGGACAGGGGCACTACGAGCAGTACTTC; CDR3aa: CASRRTGQGHYEQYF
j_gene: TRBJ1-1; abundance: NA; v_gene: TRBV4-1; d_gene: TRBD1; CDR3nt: TGCGCCAGCAGCCAAGATGTCGGGACAGCTAGGGTTGAAGCTTTCTTT; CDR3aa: CASSQDVGTARVEAFF
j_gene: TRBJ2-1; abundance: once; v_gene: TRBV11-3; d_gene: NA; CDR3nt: TGTGCCAGCAGCTTATATAGCTCCGATGAGCAGTTCTTC; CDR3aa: CASSLYSSDEQFF
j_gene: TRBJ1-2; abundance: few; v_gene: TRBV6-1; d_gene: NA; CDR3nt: TGTGCCAGCAGTGAAGTTGGAGGTAGCTATGGCTACACCTTC; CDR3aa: CASSEVGGSYGYTF
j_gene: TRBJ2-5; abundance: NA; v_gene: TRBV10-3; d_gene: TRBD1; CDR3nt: TGTGCCATCAGTGGATTGACAGGGATAGAGACCCAGTACTTC; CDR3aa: CAISGLTGIETQYF
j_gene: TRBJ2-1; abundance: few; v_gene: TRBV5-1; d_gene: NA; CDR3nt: TGCGCCAGCGGCGTCAACAATGAGCAGTTCTTC; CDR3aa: CASGVNNEQFF
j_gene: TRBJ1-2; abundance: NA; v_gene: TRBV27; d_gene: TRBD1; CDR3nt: TGTGCCAGCAGTTTTCGACAGGGCGGAGGCTACACCTTC; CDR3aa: CASSFRQGGGYTF
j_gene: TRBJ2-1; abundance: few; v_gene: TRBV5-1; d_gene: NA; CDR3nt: TGCGCCAGCAGCCCCCTACTAGAAACCTACAATGAGCAGTTCTTC; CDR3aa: CASSPLLETYNEQFF
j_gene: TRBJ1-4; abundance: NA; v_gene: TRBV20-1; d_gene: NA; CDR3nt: TGCAGTGCTAGAGATAGGGGGGTACTAGAGTTTTTT; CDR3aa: CSARDRGVLEFF
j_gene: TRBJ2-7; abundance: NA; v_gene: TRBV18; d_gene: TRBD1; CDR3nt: TGTGCCAGCTCAACAGGGGGCGTCGGCCACGAGCAGTACTTC; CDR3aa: CASSTGGVGHEQYF
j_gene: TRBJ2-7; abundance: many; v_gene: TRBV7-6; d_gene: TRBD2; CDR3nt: TGTGCCAGCAGCTTAGGCCAGCGGGGGAGTACCTACGAGCAGTACTTC; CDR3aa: CASSLGQRGSTYEQYF
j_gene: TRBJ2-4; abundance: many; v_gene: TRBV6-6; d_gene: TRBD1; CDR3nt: TGTGCCAGCAACCCCCGAGACAGGGTTCTAAACATTCAGTACTTC; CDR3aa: CASNPRDRVLNIQYF
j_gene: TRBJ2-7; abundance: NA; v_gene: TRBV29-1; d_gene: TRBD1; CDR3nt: TGCAGCGTGGACAGGGGCTCCTACGAGCAGTACTTC; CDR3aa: CSVDRGSYEQYF
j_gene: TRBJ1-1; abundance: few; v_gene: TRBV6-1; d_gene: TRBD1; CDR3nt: TGTGCCAGCAACTTTGACAGGGTGAACACTGAAGCTTTCTTT; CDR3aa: CASNFDRVNTEAFF
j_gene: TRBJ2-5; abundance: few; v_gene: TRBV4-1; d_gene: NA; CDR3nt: TGCGCCAGCAGCCAAGATAAAGGGGGTCAAGAGACCCAGTACTTC; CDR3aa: CASSQDKGGQETQYF
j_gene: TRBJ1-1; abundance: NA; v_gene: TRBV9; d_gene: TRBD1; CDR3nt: TGTGCCAGCAGCGCCCAATCCCAGGGGGAGACTGAAGCTTTCTTT; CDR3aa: CASSAQSQGETEAFF
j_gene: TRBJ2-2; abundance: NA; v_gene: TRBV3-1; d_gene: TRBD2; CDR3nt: TGTGCCAGCAGCCTTTTAGCGGGAGTAGATACCGGGGAGCTGTTTTTT; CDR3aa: CASSLLAGVDTGELFF
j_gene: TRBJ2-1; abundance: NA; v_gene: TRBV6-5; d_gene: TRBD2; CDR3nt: TGTGCCAGCAGGCTAGCGGGAGAGTTCCATGAGCAGTTCTTC; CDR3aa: CASRLAGEFHEQFF
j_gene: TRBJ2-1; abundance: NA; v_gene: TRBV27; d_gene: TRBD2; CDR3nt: TGTGCCAGCAGTTTACCGGGACTAGCGGGAGGGCCAGGGGGACACAATGAGCAGTTCTTC; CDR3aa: CASSLPGLAGGPGGHNEQFF
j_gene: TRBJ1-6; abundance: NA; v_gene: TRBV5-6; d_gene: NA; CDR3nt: TGTGCCAGCAGCTTGGCCCGCTTCGGGACGGGAGATAATTCACCCCTCCACTTT; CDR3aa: CASSLARFGTGDNSPLHF
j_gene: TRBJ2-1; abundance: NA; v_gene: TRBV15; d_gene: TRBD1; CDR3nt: TGTGCCACCAGCAGTACAAACAGGGGATCCTACAATGAGCAGTTCTTC; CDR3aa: CATSSTNRGSYNEQFF
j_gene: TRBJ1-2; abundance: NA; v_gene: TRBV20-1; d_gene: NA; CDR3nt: TGCAGTGCTAGAGGGGGTGGACAGCTCTACACCTTC; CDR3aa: CSARGGGQLYTF
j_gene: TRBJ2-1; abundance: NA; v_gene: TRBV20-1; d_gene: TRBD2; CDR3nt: TGCAGTGCTAGAGATACGGGACTAGCGGGAGTGTGGTTCTTC; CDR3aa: CSARDTGLAGVWFF
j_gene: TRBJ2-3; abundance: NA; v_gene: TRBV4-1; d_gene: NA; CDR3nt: TGCGCCAGCAGCCGTTCCACGACTAGCACAGATACGCAGTATTTT; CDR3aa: CASSRSTTSTDTQYF
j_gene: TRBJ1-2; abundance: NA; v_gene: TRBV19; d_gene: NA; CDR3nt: TGTGCCAGTAGTATAGATCGTGGCTACACCTTC; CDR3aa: CASSIDRGYTF
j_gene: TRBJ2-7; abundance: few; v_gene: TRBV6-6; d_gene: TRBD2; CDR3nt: TGTGCCAGCAGTTACCCCCTGGCTAGCGGGAATCCCCACGAGCAGTACTTC; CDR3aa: CASSYPLASGNPHEQYF
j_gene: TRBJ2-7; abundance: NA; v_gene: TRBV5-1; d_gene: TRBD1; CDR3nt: TGCGCCAGCAGCTATGACAGGGTGACCCACGAGCAGTACTTC; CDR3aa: CASSYDRVTHEQYF
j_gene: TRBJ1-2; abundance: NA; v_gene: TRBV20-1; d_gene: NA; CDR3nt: TGCAGTGCTAGGAGGGACATCAACTATGGCTACACCTTC; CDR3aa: CSARRDINYGYTF
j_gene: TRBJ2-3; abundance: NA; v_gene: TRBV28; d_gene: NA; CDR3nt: TGTGCCAGCACCTCAGGCTGGGGGTCCGCAGATACGCAGTATTTT; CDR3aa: CASTSGWGSADTQYF
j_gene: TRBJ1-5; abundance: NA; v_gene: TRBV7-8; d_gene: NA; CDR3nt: TGTGCCAGCAGCCTAGGACACCCCAAACCCCAGCATTTT; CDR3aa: CASSLGHPKPQHF
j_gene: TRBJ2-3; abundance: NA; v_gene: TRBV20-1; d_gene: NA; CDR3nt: TGCAGTGCTAGATACTCGACAGGTAGTTCCGATACGCAGTATTTT; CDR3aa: CSARYSTGSSDTQYF
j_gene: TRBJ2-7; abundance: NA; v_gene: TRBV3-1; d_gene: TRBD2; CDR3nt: TGTGCCAGCAGCCAAGCAGGGTCTAGCGGGCTCTACGAGCAGTACTTC; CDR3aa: CASSQAGSSGLYEQYF
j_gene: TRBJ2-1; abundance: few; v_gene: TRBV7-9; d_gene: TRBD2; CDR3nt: TGTGCCAGCAGCTTATTCAAGCGGGGCTACAATGAGCAGTTCTTC; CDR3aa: CASSLFKRGYNEQFF
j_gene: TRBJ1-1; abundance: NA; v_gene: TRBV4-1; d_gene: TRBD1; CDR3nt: TGCGCCAGCGGAGGGACAGGATCGAACACTGAAGCTTTCTTT; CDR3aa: CASGGTGSNTEAFF
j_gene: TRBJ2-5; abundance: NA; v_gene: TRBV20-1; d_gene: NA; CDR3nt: TGCAGTACTAGCTCGAACCGGGACTACCAAGAGACCCAGTACTTC; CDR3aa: CSTSSNRDYQETQYF
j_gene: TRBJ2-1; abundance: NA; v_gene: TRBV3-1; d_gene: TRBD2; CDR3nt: TGTGCCAGCAGCCAGCCGGGACTAGCGATCAGTGAGCAGTTCTTC; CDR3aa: CASSQPGLAISEQFF
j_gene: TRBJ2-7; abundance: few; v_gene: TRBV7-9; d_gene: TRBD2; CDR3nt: TGTGCCAGCAGCCACTATCTAGCGGATAGCTCCTACGAGCAGTACTTC; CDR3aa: CASSHYLADSSYEQYF
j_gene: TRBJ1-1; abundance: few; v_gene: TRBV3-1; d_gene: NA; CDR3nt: TGTGCCAGCAGCGGCGTCTTGGGGAACACTGAAGCTTTCTTT; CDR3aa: CASSGVLGNTEAFF